This T cell receptor beta chain comes out of a study of T cell repertoires in cytomegalovirus infection. The wider study: HLA-C-restricted CMV epitopes, recently identified, and well-studied HLA-B-restricted ones were used by the study. The public TCR beta signatures pointed to both CMV infection and matching HLA type.

TCRdb passed the reads through MiXCR, listing each CDR3 protein once. This sample has 650,000 to 900,000 distinct CDR3 sequences; 30% to 35% occur once, and the top ten carry roughly 12%. The table lists this clonotype with many counts. Its specificity is unknown. Study-wide findings and caveats: Across the ex vivo response, the dominant clonotypes were HLA-C-restricted CMV-specific TCR beta clonotypes.

The CDR3 runs to 14 residues. V lost 6 bases and J lost 5, with 15 bases in between. CDR1 is MNHNS and CDR2 is SASEGT in the germline V gene. The TCR originated in a human donor in good health (CMV status not recorded). Some clones in this sample may be carry-over from other donors' samples. The chain uses TRBV6-1 and TRBJ2-3; D call uncertain. This specimen was cultured CD8+ T cells from PBMCs, taken from culture after CMV antigen stimulation. The CDR3 reads CASSPGPRVDTQYF. CDR3 in DNA: TGTGCCAGCAGCCCCGGGCCCCGGGTAGATACGCAGTATTTT.